The 5 T cell receptor beta chains below come from one sample, sequenced in a study of blood T cell repertoires in COVID-19. Using immunoSEQ multiplex PCR, the repertoire was profiled, and TCRdb retains in-frame clones only, with some absent. The repertoire holds some 85,000 clones, with about 76% as singletons. Sequenced input: peripheral blood. The receptors derive from an elderly woman with active or convalescent COVID-19.

The chain links TRBV19 to TRBJ2-7, with 9 positions matching TRBD2. The CDR3 length is 14 residues. The V segment lost 6 bases and the J segment 2 bases; nucleotides outside the gene matches: 5. Germline CDR1 LNHDA, CDR2 SQIVND (reference sequence). The CDR3, as DNA: TGTGCCAGTAGCCCTAGCGGGGACGCCTACGAGCAGTACTTC. Translation: CASSPSGDAYEQYF.

The J gene is TRBJ1-2, the V gene TRBV19; possible D gene TRBD1, 6 bases. The CDR3 totals 13 residues. Germline V lookup: CDR1 LNHDA, CDR2 SQIVND (reference sequence). V lost 3 bases and J 2 bases, leaving 7 bases between the germline ends. CDR3 residues: CASSIQGNYGYTF. The CDR3 nucleotides read TGTGCCAGTAGTATCCAGGGGAACTATGGCTACACCTTC.

The J gene is TRBJ1-5, the V gene TRBV28; no clear D. Between the trimmed V and J ends, which lost 2 bases and 2 bases, there was a span of 7 bases. Germline lookup yields CDR1 MDHEN and CDR2 SYDVKM. This CDR3 is built from 14 residues. CDR3 coding DNA: TGTGCCAGCAGTTTAGAGGCGGGCAATCAGCCCCAGCATTTT. Its protein is CASSLEAGNQPQHF.

The CDR3 loop is CASSLNESPSKGYTF. As DNA, the CDR3 is TGTGCCAGCAGCTTAAACGAGAGTCCAAGTAAGGGCTACACCTTC. The genes are TRBV7-2 and TRBJ1-2; D gene unclear. In germline, CDR1 is SGHTA, CDR2 FQGNSA. V was pared by 2 bases and J by 8 bases, with 18 bases between. There are 15 residues in the CDR3.

The chain has TRBV5-1 and TRBJ1-6, with 10 bases fitting TRBD1. This CDR3 has 17 amino acids. Trimming removed 0 bases from V and 7 bases from J; junction bases left unmatched: 7. CDR1 and CDR2 from the germline V gene are SGHRS and YFSETQ. As DNA, the CDR3 is TGCGCCAGCAGCTTGGCCGGGACAGGGGTAGGCAATTCACCCCTCCACTTT. It is translated as CASSLAGTGVGNSPLHF.